This TCR beta chain was recovered during a study of blood T cell repertoires in COVID-19. Across the study: The study drew acute and convalescent COVID-19 samples from the United States, Italy and Spain.

Measured with immunoSEQ multiplex PCR; TCRdb has only the in-frame clones, and not every one. This sample has over 250,000 clones, with about 88% found just once. From germline, CDR1 is MNHEY and CDR2 SVGAGI. This CDR3 comprises 14 residues. V was clipped by 10 bases and J by 5 bases, with 19 bases between them. Cohort assignment relied on participant-reported clinical history. Recovered status in Cohort 3 required two negative PCRs, clearance, or symptom resolution. The chain uses TRBV6-5 and TRBJ2-3, with D tentatively TRBD2 (6 bases). The sequence derives from a man aged 55 to 69 who had recovered from COVID-19. The sample comprised PBMCs or T cells enriched from blood (not recorded which). The CDR3 sequence: CATHYGGAIDTQYF. CDR3 sequence (DNA): TGTGCCACTCACTATGGAGGGGCAATAGATACGCAGTATTTT.